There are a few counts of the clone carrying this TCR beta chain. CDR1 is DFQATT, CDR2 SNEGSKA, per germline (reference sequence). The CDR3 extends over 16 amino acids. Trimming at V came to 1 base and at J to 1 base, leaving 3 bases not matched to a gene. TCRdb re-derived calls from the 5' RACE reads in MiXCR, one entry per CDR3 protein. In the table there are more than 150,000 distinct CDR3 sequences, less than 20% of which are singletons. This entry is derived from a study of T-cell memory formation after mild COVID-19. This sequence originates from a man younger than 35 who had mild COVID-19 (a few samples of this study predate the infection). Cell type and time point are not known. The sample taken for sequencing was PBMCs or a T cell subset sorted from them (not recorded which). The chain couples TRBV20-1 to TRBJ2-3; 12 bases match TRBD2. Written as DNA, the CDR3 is TGCAGTGCTAGAGCACTAGCGGGGGGACGCACAGATACGCAGTATTTT. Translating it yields CSARALAGGRTDTQYF.